Listed below are T cell receptor beta chains from one sample, sequenced in a study of T cells after yellow fever vaccination. TCRdb recomputed calls from the 5' RACE reads with MiXCR, one row per CDR3 protein. The sample carries about 500,000 distinct CDR3 sequences, around 17% recorded once. The starting material was PBMCs, obtained around 5 days after the first yellow fever vaccination. The receptors originated from a man younger than 35 who received the YFV17D yellow fever vaccine. Each CDR3 is given with its conserved first and last residue. Fields, in order: D gene, V gene, J gene, clone size, CDR3 DNA, CDR3 protein. A D gene is named only where the DNA matches it firmly. The size of a clone is reported for some rows only, either as once, few or many, or as a class for expanded clones.

-	TRBV7-9	TRBJ1-3	-	TGTGCCAGCAGCTTTGCCGCGCTCTCTGGAAACACCATATATTTT	CASSFAALSGNTIYF
-	TRBV24-1	TRBJ1-1	-	TGTGCCACCAGTGATACCAGGTTCGCTGAAGCTTTCTTT	CATSDTRFAEAFF
TRBD2	TRBV12-5	TRBJ2-4	-	TGTGCTAGTGGATCCCTCCGGGGGGGTCTAGCCAAAAACATTCAGTACTTC	CASGSLRGGLAKNIQYF
TRBD1	TRBV6-5	TRBJ2-6	many	TGTGCCAGCAGTTATACCGGGACAGGGGGGTCTGGGGCCAACGTCCTGACTTTC	CASSYTGTGGSGANVLTF
-	TRBV7-9	TRBJ2-3	few	TGTGCCAGCAGCCTCAGCGAAAACACAGATACGCAGTATTTT	CASSLSENTDTQYF
-	TRBV10-3	TRBJ2-5	-	TGTGCCATCAGTGACAGGGACCTAGAGACCCAGTACTTC	CAISDRDLETQYF
TRBD1	TRBV20-1	TRBJ1-1	-	TGCAGTGCTCGAAACAGGGGAAACACTGAAGCTTTCTTT	CSARNRGNTEAFF
-	TRBV2	TRBJ1-6	-	TGTGCCAGCGTAGAGGGGGTCGCTAATTCACCCCTCCACTTT	CASVEGVANSPLHF
TRBD2	TRBV20-1	TRBJ2-1	-	TGCAGTGCTTTCCACGCCGGGACTAGCGATTTCGATGAGCAGTTCTTC	CSAFHAGTSDFDEQFF
-	TRBV29-1	TRBJ1-1	many	TGCAGCGTCGGGGCGATTCTGAACACTGAAGCTTTCTTT	CSVGAILNTEAFF
-	TRBV14	TRBJ1-5	-	TGTGCCAGCAGCCAACCTTCCCGGGACAGCAATCAGCCCCAGCATTTT	CASSQPSRDSNQPQHF
-	TRBV3-1	TRBJ1-1	-	TGTGCCAGCAGCCATTTGGGGAACACTGAAGCTTTCTTT	CASSHLGNTEAFF
-	TRBV20-1	TRBJ1-1	-	TGCAGTGCTAGTGGCGAGAAAGCTGAAGCTTTCTTT	CSASGEKAEAFF
TRBD2	TRBV2	TRBJ2-1	many	TGTGCCAGCATCGGGACTAGTCAGGAGGAGCAGTTCTTC	CASIGTSQEEQFF
-	TRBV29-1	TRBJ2-5	few	TGCAGCGTTGGGACACCCCAAGAGACCCAGTACTTC	CSVGTPQETQYF
-	TRBV5-5	TRBJ2-3	few	TGTGCCAGCAGCGCGGGACCGTATAGCACAGATACGCAGTATTTT	CASSAGPYSTDTQYF
TRBD1	TRBV4-3	TRBJ2-3	few	TGCGCCAGCAGCCGGGCCACAGGGGTCCTAGGAGATACGCAGTATTTT	CASSRATGVLGDTQYF
-	TRBV7-2	TRBJ2-5	few	TGTGCCAGCAGCTTAGTAGGTTGGCAGTACCAAGAGACCCAGTACTTC	CASSLVGWQYQETQYF
TRBD1	TRBV6-2/TRBV6-3	TRBJ2-5	few	TGTGCCAGCAGTGACAGGGGGCCGAGGGAGACCCAGTACTTC	CASSDRGPRETQYF
-	TRBV18	TRBJ2-7	-	TGTGCCAGCTCACCCCGAGACACCGACGAGCAGTACTTC	CASSPRDTDEQYF
-	TRBV29-1	TRBJ1-3	few	TGCAGCGCCGACGGTGGGCGCTCTGGAAACACCATATATTTT	CSADGGRSGNTIYF
-	TRBV27	TRBJ2-5	-	TGTGCCAGCAGTTTATTTCCGGGGGACAGACAAGAGACCCAGTACTTC	CASSLFPGDRQETQYF
-	TRBV28	TRBJ1-1	few	TGTGCCACCGCGTGGGGTGAAGCTTTCTTT	CATAWGEAFF